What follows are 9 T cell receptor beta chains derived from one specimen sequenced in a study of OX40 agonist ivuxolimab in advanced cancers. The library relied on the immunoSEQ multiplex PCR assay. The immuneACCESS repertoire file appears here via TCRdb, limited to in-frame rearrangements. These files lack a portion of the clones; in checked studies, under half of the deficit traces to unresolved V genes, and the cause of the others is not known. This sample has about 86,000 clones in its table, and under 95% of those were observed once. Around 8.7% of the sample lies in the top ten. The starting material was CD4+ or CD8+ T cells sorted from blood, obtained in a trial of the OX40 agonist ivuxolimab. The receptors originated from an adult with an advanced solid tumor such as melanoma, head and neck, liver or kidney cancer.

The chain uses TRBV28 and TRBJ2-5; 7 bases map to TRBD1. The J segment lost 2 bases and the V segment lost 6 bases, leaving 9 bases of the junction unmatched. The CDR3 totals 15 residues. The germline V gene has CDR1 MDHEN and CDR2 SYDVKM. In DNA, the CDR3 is TGTGCCAGCAGGCCCCGGACAGGCGAACAAGAGACCCAGTACTTC. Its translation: CASRPRTGEQETQYF.

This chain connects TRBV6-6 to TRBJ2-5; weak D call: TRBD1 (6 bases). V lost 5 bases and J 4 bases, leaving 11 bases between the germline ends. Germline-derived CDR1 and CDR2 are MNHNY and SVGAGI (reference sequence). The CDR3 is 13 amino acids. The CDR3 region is CASSQGQGETQYF. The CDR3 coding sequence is TGTGCCAGCAGTCAGGGGCAGGGAGAGACCCAGTACTTC.

The CDR3 DNA reads TGTGCCAGCAGGGCAGGGCTTAATCAGCCCCAGCATTTT. Amino acid sequence: CASRAGLNQPQHF. V and J are TRBV6-6 and TRBJ1-5, with D perhaps TRBD1 (5 bases). From germline, CDR1 is MNHNY and CDR2 SVGAGI (reference sequence). Trimming shortened V by 6 bases and J by 4 bases, and 10 bases separated the two germline ends. The CDR3 is 13 residues long.

CDR3 amino acids: CASRPQAEAGGSGANVLTF. For the CDR3, the DNA is TGTGCCAGTAGACCCCAAGCTGAGGCAGGAGGCTCTGGGGCCAACGTCCTGACTTTC. J is TRBJ2-6 and V is TRBV19; tentatively, D is TRBD2 (5 bases). The V and J ends lost 6 bases and 0 bases respectively, with 21 bases between them. This CDR3 has 19 amino acids. CDR1 is LNHDA and CDR2 is SQIVND in the germline V gene (reference sequence).

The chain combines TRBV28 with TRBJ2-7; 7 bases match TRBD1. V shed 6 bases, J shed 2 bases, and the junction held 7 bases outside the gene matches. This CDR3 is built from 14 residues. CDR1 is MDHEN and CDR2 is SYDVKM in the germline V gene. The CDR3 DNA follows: TGTGCCAGCAGCACCCGGGACAGACCCTACGAGCAGTACTTC. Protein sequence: CASSTRDRPYEQYF.

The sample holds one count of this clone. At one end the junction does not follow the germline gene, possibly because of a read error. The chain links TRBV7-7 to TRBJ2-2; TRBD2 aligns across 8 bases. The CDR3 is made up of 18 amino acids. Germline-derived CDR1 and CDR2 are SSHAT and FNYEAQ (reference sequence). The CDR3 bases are TGTGCTAGCAGCTTAGCACGGAGCGGGAGTTCGAACACCGGGGAGCTGTTTTTT. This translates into CASSLARSGSSNTGELFF.

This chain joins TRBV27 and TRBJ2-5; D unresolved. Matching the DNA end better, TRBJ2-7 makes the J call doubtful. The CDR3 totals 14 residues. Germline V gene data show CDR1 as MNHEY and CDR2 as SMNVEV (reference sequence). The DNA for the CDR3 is TGTGCCAGCAGTCCGCTGGTGGCCTCCTACGAGCAGTACTTC. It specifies CASSPLVASYEQYF.

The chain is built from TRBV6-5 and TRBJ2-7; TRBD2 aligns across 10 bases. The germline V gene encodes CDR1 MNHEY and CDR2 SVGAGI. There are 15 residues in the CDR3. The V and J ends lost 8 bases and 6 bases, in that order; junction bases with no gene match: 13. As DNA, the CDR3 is TGTGCCAGCCGCACTGGTCAGCGGGAGGGCAGCGAGCAGTACTTC. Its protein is CASRTGQREGSEQYF.

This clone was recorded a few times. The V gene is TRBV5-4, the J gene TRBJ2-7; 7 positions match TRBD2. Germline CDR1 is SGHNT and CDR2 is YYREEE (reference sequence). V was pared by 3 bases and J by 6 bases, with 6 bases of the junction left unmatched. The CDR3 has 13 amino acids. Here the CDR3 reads CASSSTSVGEQYF. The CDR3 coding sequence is TGTGCCAGCAGCTCTACTAGCGTAGGCGAGCAGTACTTC.